This T cell receptor beta chain was identified during a study of monozygotic twins with inflammatory bowel disease. Study-level points and caveats: Patient-specific immunosuppressive treatments may have made repertoires more variable. With others, IBD patients shared fewer clonotypes than healthy twins did, especially with disease activity. Repertoire similarity matched across concordant and discordant twins, perhaps owing to limited power.

With respect to this clonotype: Its specificity is not known.

Added by template switching were UMIs that each held a 6-nucleotide sample barcode. TCRdb re-analyzed the 5' RACE reads; it lists each CDR3 protein once, without DNA. The sample holds approximately 380,000 distinct CDR3 sequences. This CDR3 contains 14 residues. Per the germline V gene, CDR1 is SEHNR and CDR2 is FQNEAQ (reference sequence). This sequence was found in a human donor with ulcerative colitis or Crohn's disease, or a healthy co-twin of an affected twin (not recorded which). V usage is TRBV7-9 and J usage is TRBJ1-2. Sample: blood. The CDR3 spells CASSSVIGRGGYTF.